These 13 T cell receptor beta chains came from one sample sequenced in a study of cytomegalovirus exposure and HLA in healthy donors. PCR employed 60 Vbeta and 13 Jbeta primers. The assay was immunoSEQ multiplex PCR, and TCRdb's table has in-frame clones only and misses some. The table records about 260,000 clones, just under 85% of them present only once. The sample was PBMCs. The receptor set was obtained from a woman aged 40 to 50 in good health and CMV-seropositive.

The chain links TRBV7-8 to TRBJ1-2, with D unclear. This CDR3 comprises 12 residues. Trimming stripped 3 bases from V and 2 bases from J, with 4 bases between. Germline V gene sequence: CDR1 SGHVS, CDR2 FQNEAQ. CDR3 residues: CASSFLNYGYTF. The CDR3 DNA reads as TGTGCCAGCAGCTTTCTCAACTATGGCTACACCTTC.

This sequence joins TRBV25-1 and TRBJ2-1; TRBD1 matches at 8 bases. Losses at the gene ends were 4 bases for V and 10 bases for J; bases not matched to a gene: 3. The CDR3 contains 12 residues. Germline V gene lookup returns CDR1 MGHDK and CDR2 SYGVNS. The CDR3, as DNA: TGTGCCAGCAGTGGACAGGGGTGGGAGCAGTTCTTC. Protein product: CASSGQGWEQFF.

This chain uses TRBV2 with TRBJ2-1, with 11 bases lining up with TRBD2. J was trimmed by 4 bases and V by 5 bases; bases with no gene match: 4. CDR1 is SNHLY, CDR2 FYNNEI, per germline. The CDR3 extends over 15 amino acids. The CDR3 region is CASSKRLAGYNEQFF. The CDR3 DNA sequence: TGTGCCAGCAGTAAGAGACTAGCGGGATACAATGAGCAGTTCTTC.

The chain recombines TRBV4-3 with TRBJ1-6; possibly TRBD1 for D (5 bases). The CDR3 totals 14 residues. In germline, CDR1 is LGHNA, CDR2 YSLEER. V was clipped by 0 bases and J by 7 bases, with 7 bases between them. CDR3 loop: CASSQDGGNSPLHF. CDR3 in DNA: TGCGCCAGCAGCCAAGATGGGGGGAATTCACCCCTCCACTTT.

J is TRBJ1-6 and V is TRBV2, with 9 bases aligning to TRBD1. The V gene's germline CDR1 is SNHLY and CDR2 FYNNEI. The CDR3 totals 15 residues. The trim removed 7 bases at V and 8 bases at J, leaving 9 bases unmatched. The CDR3: CASIQARTGDSPLHF. The CDR3, as DNA: TGTGCCAGCATCCAAGCCCGGACAGGGGATTCACCCCTCCACTTT.

This clone has only a few counts. The chain couples TRBV7-8 to TRBJ2-2; D may be TRBD1 (6 bases). The germline CDR1 and CDR2 sequences are SGHVS and FQNEAQ. This CDR3 has 13 amino acids. Trimming cost V 5 bases and J 4 bases, with 8 bases left between them. This chain's CDR3 is CASSTRGTGELFF. CDR3 nucleotides: TGTGCCAGCAGCACCAGGGGCACCGGGGAGCTGTTTTTT.

In its sample, this clone was seen once. CDR3 DNA: TGTGCCAGCCGAATGTACAGTAATGAAAAACTGTTTTTT. Its protein product is CASRMYSNEKLFF. The chain employs TRBV18 and TRBJ1-4, with D unclear. Germline CDR1 is KGHSH and CDR2 is LQKENI. Deletions cut 8 bases from V and 4 bases from J, with 11 bases between. This CDR3 contains 13 residues.

The rearrangement joins TRBV5-6 to TRBJ2-1, with D maybe TRBD1 (6 bases). Trimming pared 2 bases from V and 0 bases from J, leaving 9 bases between. Germline values: CDR1 SGHDT, CDR2 YYEEEE. There are 15 residues in the CDR3. The CDR3 is CASSFQGSSYNEQFF. The CDR3 nucleotides are TGTGCCAGCAGCTTTCAGGGGAGCTCCTACAATGAGCAGTTCTTC.

This rearrangement joins TRBV11-2 to TRBJ1-6, with 9 bases aligning to TRBD1. The CDR3 runs 16 residues. Germline V gene sequence: CDR1 SGHAT, CDR2 FQNNGV. Trimming took 7 bases from V and 7 from J; bases not matched to a gene: 11. The CDR3 DNA sequence: TGTGCCAGCATGCTTACAGGGGGCTTGGGGAATTCACCCCTCCACTTT. The encoded protein is CASMLTGGLGNSPLHF.

V gene TRBV7-9 combines with J gene TRBJ2-5; TRBD2 agrees at 8 bases. The CDR3 contains 15 residues. The V and J ends lost 5 bases and 2 bases, in that order; junction bases with no gene match: 7. Germline loops: CDR1 SEHNR, CDR2 FQNEAQ (reference sequence). CDR3 amino acids: CASSPPTSGQETQYF. The CDR3 coding sequence is TGTGCCAGCAGCCCACCTACTAGCGGACAAGAGACCCAGTACTTC.

This clone was recorded a few times. J is TRBJ1-2 and V is TRBV14, with D unresolved. Trimming took off 3 bases at V and 7 bases at J, with 9 bases between the two ends. The CDR3 loop spans 12 amino acids. Germline V lookup: CDR1 SGHDN, CDR2 FVKESK. The CDR3, as DNA: TGTGCCAGCAGCCAGAGGATCAGTGGCTACACCTTC. Its protein product is CASSQRISGYTF.

The rearrangement uses TRBV7-2 and TRBJ1-1; no definite D call. Germline V gene data show CDR1 as SGHTA and CDR2 as FQGNSA. The CDR3 covers 11 residues. V lost 5 bases and J lost 7, with 8 bases in between. As DNA, the CDR3 is TGTGCCAGCAGCGCAACAATTGAAGCTTTCTTT. It yields the protein CASSATIEAFF.

The chain carries TRBV13 and TRBJ1-2; D is undetermined. The germline V gene has CDR1 PRHDT and CDR2 FYEKMQ (reference sequence). This CDR3 region has 13 residues. The V gene lost 2 bases and the J gene lost 9 bases, with 13 bases spanning the gap. The CDR3 DNA sequence: TGTGCCAGCAGCTTAAAAGGAGGGATTAGCTACACCTTC. Translated: CASSLKGGISYTF.